These 3 T cell receptor beta chains were sequenced from one sample in a study of T cells in Graves' hyperthyroidism and ophthalmopathy. TCR beta CDR3 region amplification was performed from RNA transcripts. HTBI primers were employed in a first-round RT-PCR of the TCR CDR3. TCRdb independently ran MiXCR on the multiplex PCR reads; one entry per CDR3 protein. Of hundreds of thousands of distinct CDR3 sequences in the sample, 14% were seen once. The sample was blood. Every receptor here comes from a woman younger than 30 with Graves' hyperthyroidism.

This clonotype turned up a few times. V usage is TRBV4-1 and J usage is TRBJ1-6; D call uncertain. The CDR3 loop spans 16 amino acids. Germline CDR1 reads MGHRA; CDR2 reads YSYEKL. The V end was cut by 2 bases, the J end by 10 bases, with 18 bases between. CDR3: CASSQFFKAALSPLHF. CDR3 DNA sequence: TGCGCCAGCAGCCAATTCTTTAAGGCAGCCCTATCACCCCTCCACTTT.

This clonotype appeared many times. This sequence joins TRBV12-3 or TRBV12-4 and TRBJ2-7, with D possibly matching TRBD2 (5 bases). The CDR3 totals 15 residues. V was pared by 3 bases and J by 2 bases, with 14 bases between. As DNA, the CDR3 is TGTGCCAGCAGTTTTGTGGGAGTGGCACCCTACGAGCAGTACTTC. Protein sequence: CASSFVGVAPYEQYF.

This clonotype has a count of ten or more. Here the CDR3 DNA reads TGTGCCAGTCGGGACAGGGGTTCCAATGAGCAGTTCTTC. This codes for CASRDRGSNEQFF. The rearrangement links TRBV6-1 to TRBJ2-1; 10 bases fit TRBD1. CDR3 size: 13 residues. The J segment lost 6 bases and the V segment lost 9 bases, leaving 5 bases of the junction unmatched. Germline V lookup: CDR1 MNHNS, CDR2 SASEGT.